Following are 2 T cell receptor beta chains from one sample sequenced in a study of T-cell reconstitution after alpha-beta-depleted transplantation in children. Molecular barcoding with unique molecular identifiers was used for the TCRbeta library. TCRdb processed the PCR reads anew with MiXCR; each CDR3 protein has one entry. The repertoire holds about 610,000 distinct CDR3 sequences, with 8% to 11% as singletons. The source was PBMCs from the stem cell graft donor, collected from the stem cell graft. The receptors here all came from a human donor who donated a stem cell graft to a child with acute myeloid leukemia.

This clonotype was counted many times. A junction boundary mismatches the germline segment, possibly from a read error. The chain joins TRBV4-2 to TRBJ1-2, with D uncertain. CDR3 length equals 12 residues. Germline CDR1 and CDR2: LGHNA and YNFKEQ. CDR3 region: CASSQGSGGYIF. The CDR3 nucleotides are TGTGCCAGCAGCCAGGGAAGCGGTGGCTACATCTTC.

This clonotype was counted only a few times. The chain has TRBV20-1 and TRBJ2-3; 9 bases are shared with TRBD2. Losses at the gene ends were 3 bases for V and 2 bases for J; bases not matched to a gene: 9. This CDR3 region has 16 residues. Per germline, CDR1 DFQATT and CDR2 SNEGSKA (reference sequence). The CDR3 loop is CSARAPRGGYTDTQYF. CDR3 DNA sequence: TGCAGTGCTAGGGCCCCGCGGGGGGGGTACACAGATACGCAGTATTTT.